The rows below give T cell receptor beta chains drawn from one sample of a study of long-term antiretroviral therapy in people with HIV. Method: immunoSEQ multiplex PCR; TCRdb's copy keeps in-frame clones and lacks some. The sample contains roughly 28,000 clones, approximately 93% of which appear only once. Specimen: unsorted PBMCs, collected 3.1 years after starting antiretroviral therapy. The receptors originated from a man younger than 35 with HIV. Each CDR3 is given with its conserved first and last residue.

V	J	CDR3
TRBV5-4	TRBJ1-5	CAFGPQHF
TRBV13	TRBJ1-2	CASSLDPADGYGYTF
TRBV19	TRBJ2-7	CATSPGGSYEQYF
TRBV6-5	TRBJ1-1	CASITGVNTEAFF
TRBV9	TRBJ2-7	CASSEGGGETYEQYF
TRBV18	TRBJ2-1	CASSNSQTNEQFF
TRBV11-2	TRBJ2-5	CASSPEGSWAEETQYF
TRBV7-9	TRBJ1-2	CASSLGVPYNYGYTF
TRBV4-3	TRBJ2-5	CASSQALGVTQYF
TRBV28	TRBJ2-4	CASKRNIQYF
TRBV4-3	TRBJ1-6	CASSRDWGSYNSPLHF
TRBV2	TRBJ2-1	CASAESLGTAKSEQFF
TRBV18	TRBJ2-1	CASSPLYYNEQFF
TRBV10-3	TRBJ2-2	CAILDRTGNTGELFF
TRBV20-1	TRBJ2-1	CSARNVDGFFF
TRBV7-2	TRBJ1-6	CASSLLKGNSPLHF
TRBV6-1	TRBJ2-7	CASSAGTANF
TRBV7-9	TRBJ2-7	CASSLSGRYEQYF
TRBV6-5	TRBJ1-2	CASSYSKGWPYGYTF
TRBV30	TRBJ1-5	CAWSVLPNQPQHF
TRBV11-2	TRBJ2-3	CASSPKGRGRDTQYF
TRBV6-5	TRBJ1-1	CASSYGDGSDTEAFF
TRBV25-1	TRBJ2-1	CASSEYSGGNNEQFF
TRBV23-1	TRBJ2-7	CASSQPGQSYEQYF
TRBV9	TRBJ2-6	CASSIPGQGAGSANVLTF
TRBV30	TRBJ2-5	CAWGRLAGIETQYF
TRBV5-4	TRBJ2-7	CASSLQGSDYEQYF
TRBV2	TRBJ1-6	CASTYGQGTSSPLHF
TRBV6-6	TRBJ2-7	CASSYSTGLRYEQYF
TRBV11-2	TRBJ2-2	CASSPLAGGPAGELFF
TRBV6-5	TRBJ2-3	CASTGGAGTTDTQYF
TRBV7-2	TRBJ2-3	CASSLGQGGTDTQYF
TRBV4-3	TRBJ1-1	CASSRNRRGTGALSWVNTEAFF
TRBV7-9	TRBJ2-5	CASRKTGPQETQYF
TRBV19	TRBJ1-4	CASSPRGIGDEKLFF
TRBV11-2	TRBJ2-1	CASSLLAGTWGFF
TRBV6-1	TRBJ1-6	CATSTGAISSPLHF
TRBV28	TRBJ1-5	CATKRANQPQHF
TRBV9	TRBJ1-6	CASSHPRGEDSPLHF
TRBV6-5	TRBJ2-6	CASSYYGGAGANVLTF
TRBV5-1	TRBJ2-1	CASSLAGLNEQFF
TRBV6-1	TRBJ2-7	CASSEGLAVQYF
TRBV2	TRBJ1-4	CASSDLRGGKEKLFF
TRBV13	TRBJ2-1	CASSLADHTYNEQFF
TRBV6-1	TRBJ1-5	CASSADRGNSNQPQHF
TRBV7-9	TRBJ2-1	CASSLQAGRGDEQFF
TRBV5-3	TRBJ1-1	CARTPGGRLSRGRNTEAFF
TRBV11-2	TRBJ2-2	CASSRSPLPTGELFF
TRBV11-1	TRBJ2-2	CASSLVSTGELFF
TRBV4-3	TRBJ2-1	CASSQDRSGGPYNEQFF
TRBV4-3	TRBJ2-1	CASSQDVGSSYNEQFF